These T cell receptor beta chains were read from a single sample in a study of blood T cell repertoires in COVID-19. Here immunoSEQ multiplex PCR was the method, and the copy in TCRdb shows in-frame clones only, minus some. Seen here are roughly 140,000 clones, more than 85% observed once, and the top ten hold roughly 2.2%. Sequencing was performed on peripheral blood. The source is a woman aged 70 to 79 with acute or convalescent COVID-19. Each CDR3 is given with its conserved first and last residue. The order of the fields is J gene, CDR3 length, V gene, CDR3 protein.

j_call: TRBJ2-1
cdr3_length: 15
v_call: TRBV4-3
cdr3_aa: CASSQDRVRTGEQFF

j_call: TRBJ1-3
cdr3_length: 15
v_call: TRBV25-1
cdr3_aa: CASSQDSSSGNTIYF

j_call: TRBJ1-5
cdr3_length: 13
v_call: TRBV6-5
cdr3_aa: CASSLRDSLIGHF

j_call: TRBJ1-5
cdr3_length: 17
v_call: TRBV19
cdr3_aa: CASSGDRGRPSNQPQHF

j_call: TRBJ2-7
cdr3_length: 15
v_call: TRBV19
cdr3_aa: CASSRGTGGSYEQYF

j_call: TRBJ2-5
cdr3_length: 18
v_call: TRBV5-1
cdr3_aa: CASSRGGLAGSTGETQYF

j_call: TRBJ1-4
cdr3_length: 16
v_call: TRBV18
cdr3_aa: CASSLSAGGTNEKLFF

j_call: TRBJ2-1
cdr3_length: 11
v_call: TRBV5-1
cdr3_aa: CASSLGGEQFF

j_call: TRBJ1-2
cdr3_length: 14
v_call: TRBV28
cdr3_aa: CASSLSDRIYGYTF

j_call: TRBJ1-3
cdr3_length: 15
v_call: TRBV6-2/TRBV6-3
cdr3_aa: CASSTIRGSGNTIYF

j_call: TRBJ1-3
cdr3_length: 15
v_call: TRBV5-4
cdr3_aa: CASSLGGDGGNTIYF

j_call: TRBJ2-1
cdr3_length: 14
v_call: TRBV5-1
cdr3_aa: CASRVGSSYNEQFF

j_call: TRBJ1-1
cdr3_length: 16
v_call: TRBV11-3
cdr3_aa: CASSPGHRTGRTEAFF

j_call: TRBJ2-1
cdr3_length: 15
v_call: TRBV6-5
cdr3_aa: CASSSTRFSYNEQFF

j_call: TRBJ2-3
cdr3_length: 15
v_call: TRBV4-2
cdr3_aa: CASSQGGTSTDTQYF

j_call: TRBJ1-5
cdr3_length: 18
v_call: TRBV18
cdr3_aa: CASSPNPAGFGSNQPQHF

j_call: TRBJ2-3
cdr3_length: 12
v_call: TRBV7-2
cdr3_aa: CASTGGPDTQYF

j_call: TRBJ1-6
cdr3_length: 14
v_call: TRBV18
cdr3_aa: CASSQGADNSPLHF

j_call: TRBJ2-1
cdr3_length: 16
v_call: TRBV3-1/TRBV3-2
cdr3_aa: CATSREAGGLTDEQFF

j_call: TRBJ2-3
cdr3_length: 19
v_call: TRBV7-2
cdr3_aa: CASSSPGRLARGDIDTQYF

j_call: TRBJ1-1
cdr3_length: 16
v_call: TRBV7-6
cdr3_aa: CASSRTRGGPNTEAFF

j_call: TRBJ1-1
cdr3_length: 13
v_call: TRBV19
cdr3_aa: CASSKHGDPEAFF

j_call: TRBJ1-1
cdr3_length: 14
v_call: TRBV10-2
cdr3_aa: CASISAWGGTEAFF

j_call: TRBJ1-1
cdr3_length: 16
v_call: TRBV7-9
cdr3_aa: CASSLEQGGWSTEAFF

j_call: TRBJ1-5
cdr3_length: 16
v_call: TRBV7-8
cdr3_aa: CASSLGGTGWNQPQHF

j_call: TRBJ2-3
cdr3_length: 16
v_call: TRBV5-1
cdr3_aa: CASSLANPGNPDTQYF

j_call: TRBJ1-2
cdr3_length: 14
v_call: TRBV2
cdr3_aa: CASSPARGNYGYTF

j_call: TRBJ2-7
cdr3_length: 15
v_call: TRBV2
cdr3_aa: CASKLAGGPAYEQYF

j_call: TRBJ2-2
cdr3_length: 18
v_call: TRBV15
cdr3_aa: CATSESGLAGEHTGELFF

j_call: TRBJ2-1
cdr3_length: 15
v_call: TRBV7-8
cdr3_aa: CASSPTGARPNEQFF

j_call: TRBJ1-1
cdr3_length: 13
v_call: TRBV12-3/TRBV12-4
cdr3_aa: CASRFQGSAEAFF

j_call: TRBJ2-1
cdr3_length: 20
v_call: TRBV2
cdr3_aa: CASSRRPPSGSGGQRDEQFF

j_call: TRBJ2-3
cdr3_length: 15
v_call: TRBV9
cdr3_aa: CASSVVGGRTDTQYF

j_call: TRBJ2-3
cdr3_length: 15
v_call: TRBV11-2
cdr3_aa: CASSFGTSGTDTQYF

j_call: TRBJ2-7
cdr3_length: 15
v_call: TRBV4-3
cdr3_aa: CASSQVRQGAYEQYF

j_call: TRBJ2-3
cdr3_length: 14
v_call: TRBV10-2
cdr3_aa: CASRDPSPTDTQYF

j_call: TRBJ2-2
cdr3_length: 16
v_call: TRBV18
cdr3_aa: CASSPQDRGRSGELFF

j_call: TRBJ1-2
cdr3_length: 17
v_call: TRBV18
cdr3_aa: CASSLSGRDRGGDGYTF

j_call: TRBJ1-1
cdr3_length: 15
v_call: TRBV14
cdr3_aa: CASSQPPTGNTEAFF

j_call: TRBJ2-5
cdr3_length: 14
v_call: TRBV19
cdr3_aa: CASNMQGRLETQYF

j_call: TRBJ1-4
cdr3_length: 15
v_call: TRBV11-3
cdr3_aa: CASSLVRGKSEKLFF

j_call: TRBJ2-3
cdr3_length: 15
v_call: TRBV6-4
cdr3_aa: CASSRWRGGLDTQYF

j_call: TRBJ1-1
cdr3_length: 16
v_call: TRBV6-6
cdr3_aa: CASSTGTAFLNTEAFF

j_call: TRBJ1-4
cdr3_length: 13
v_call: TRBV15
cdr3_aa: CATSWQGKEKLFF

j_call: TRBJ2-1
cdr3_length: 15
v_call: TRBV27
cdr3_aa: CASTGGVSSYNEQFF

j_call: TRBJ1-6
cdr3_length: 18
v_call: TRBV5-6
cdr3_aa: CASSPTPSGGSYNSPLHF

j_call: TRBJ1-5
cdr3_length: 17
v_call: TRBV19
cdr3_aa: CASSIEVAGGHNQPQHF

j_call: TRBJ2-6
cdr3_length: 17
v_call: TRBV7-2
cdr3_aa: CASSFLAGDSGANVLTF

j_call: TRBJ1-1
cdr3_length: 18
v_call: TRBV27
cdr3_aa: CASSLVEVTGLRNTEAFF

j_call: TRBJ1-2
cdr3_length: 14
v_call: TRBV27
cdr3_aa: CASSKTGRYYGYTF

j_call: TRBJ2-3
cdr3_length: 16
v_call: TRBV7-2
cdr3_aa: CASSRGQAINTDTQYF

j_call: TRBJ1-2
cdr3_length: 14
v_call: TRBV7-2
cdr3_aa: CASSRQGAVFGYTF

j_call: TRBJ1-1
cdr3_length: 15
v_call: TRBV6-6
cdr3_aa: CASSLRTNLNTEAFF

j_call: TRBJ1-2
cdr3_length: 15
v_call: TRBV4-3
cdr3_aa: CASSQEQAQGYGYTF

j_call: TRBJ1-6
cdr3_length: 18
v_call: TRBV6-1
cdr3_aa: CASSASGQGSSYNSPLHF

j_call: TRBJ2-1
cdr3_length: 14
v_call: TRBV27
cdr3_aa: CASRSGGPYNEQFF

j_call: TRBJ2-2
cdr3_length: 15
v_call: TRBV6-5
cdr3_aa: CASWFLAGGGGELFF